The 21 T cell receptor beta chains below all came from one sample that was sequenced in a study of blood T cell repertoires in COVID-19. Sequenced by immunoSEQ multiplex PCR; TCRdb stores in-frame clones only, minus some. The sample lists tens of thousands of clones, under 85% occurring once. Sequenced input: peripheral blood. The receptors originated from a man aged 50 or older with COVID-19, enrolled during active disease.

This clone has ten or more counts. The chain carries TRBV5-4 and TRBJ1-1; 9 bases are a match to TRBD1. Per the germline V gene, CDR1 is SGHNT and CDR2 is YYREEE (reference sequence). Losses at the gene ends were 4 bases for V and 4 bases for J; bases not matched to a gene: 5. The CDR3 totals 14 residues. The CDR3 nucleotides are TGTGCCAGCAGCGTAAAGACAGGGGGCACTGAAGCTTTCTTT. As protein: CASSVKTGGTEAFF. Combining the CDR3 with reference TRBV5-4 and TRBJ1-1 gives the whole variable domain ETGVTQSPTHLIKTRGQQVTLRCSSQSGHNTVSWYQQALGQGPQFIFQYYREEENGRGNFPPRFSGLQFPNYSSELNVNALELDDSALYLCASSVKTGGTEAFFGQGTRLTVV.

This rearrangement joins TRBV5-5 to TRBJ2-7; 8 nucleotides agree with TRBD2. Germline trimming cut 1 base from V and 4 bases from J; bases unmatched to any gene: 7. This CDR3 comprises 15 residues. Germline V lookup: CDR1 SGHKS, CDR2 YYEKEE (reference sequence). The DNA for the CDR3 is TGTGCCAGCAGCTTGCGGCCGGGACTAGGTTACGAGCAGTACTTC. Its protein is CASSLRPGLGYEQYF.

The table lists this clone with many counts. V is TRBV3-1 (or the pseudogene TRBV3-2) and J is TRBJ2-7; 9 nucleotides align to TRBD2. Germline-derived CDR1 and CDR2 are LGHDT and YNNKEL (reference sequence). V trimming: 4 bases; J trimming: 5 bases; junction bases outside the gene matches: 12. CDR3 size: 16 residues. Here the CDR3 DNA reads TGTGCCAGCAGCCCAATAGCGGGGGAGACAGTCGACGAGCAGTACTTC. Protein product: CASSPIAGETVDEQYF.

This clone was seen a handful of times. The V call is TRBV27, the J call TRBJ2-2; TRBD1 agrees at 8 bases. With V trimmed by 5 bases and J by 5 bases, 4 bases remained unmatched. The germline CDR1 and CDR2 sequences are MNHEY and SMNVEV (reference sequence). This CDR3 contains 14 residues. The CDR3 protein is CASSAYRGTGELFF. The CDR3 bases are TGTGCCAGCAGTGCCTACAGGGGGACCGGGGAGCTGTTTTTT.

This clone was found once. The V and J genes are TRBV27 and TRBJ2-7; D gene unclear. CDR3 size: 14 residues. V was clipped by 3 bases and J by 2 bases, with 11 bases between them. Germline V gene data show CDR1 as MNHEY and CDR2 as SMNVEV (reference sequence). The CDR3 loop is CASSLRGSAYEQYF. The CDR3, as DNA: TGTGCCAGCAGTTTGAGAGGAAGCGCCTACGAGCAGTACTTC.

The rearrangement joins TRBV4-1 to TRBJ1-1; D is unclear. The CDR3 spans 13 residues. Trimming left V 4 bases short and J 1 base short, with 7 bases between. The germline gives CDR1 MGHRA, CDR2 YSYEKL. Here the CDR3 reads CASSRLGNTEAFF. For the CDR3, the DNA is TGCGCCAGCAGCCGACTGGGGAACACTGAAGCTTTCTTT.

This chain uses TRBV10-1 with TRBJ2-1, with 7 bases fitting TRBD2. Trimming removed 8 bases from V and 6 bases from J; junction bases left unmatched: 7. CDR3 length: 13 amino acids. Germline V gene lookup returns CDR1 WNHNN and CDR2 SYGVQD (reference sequence). CDR3 sequence (DNA): TGCGCCAGCGGACTAGATCTCAGCAATGAGCAGTTCTTC. As protein: CASGLDLSNEQFF.

The chain recombines TRBV7-3 with TRBJ2-2; the D gene is possibly TRBD2 (5 bases). Germline CDR1 is SGHTA and CDR2 is FQGTGA. CDR3 length equals 13 residues. Trimming took off 5 bases at V and 8 bases at J, with 12 bases between the two ends. The CDR3 is CASSKGGVGELFF. CDR3 DNA sequence: TGTGCCAGCAGCAAAGGAGGAGTAGGGGAGCTGTTTTTT.

The sample holds a few counts of this clone. J is TRBJ2-2 and V is TRBV9; D call uncertain. Germline CDR1 reads SGDLS; CDR2 reads YYNGEE. The V gene lost 0 bases and the J gene lost 5 bases, with 11 bases spanning the gap. The CDR3 has 15 residues. The CDR3 loop is CASSVAPVKTGELFF. In nucleotides, the CDR3 is TGTGCCAGCAGCGTAGCGCCAGTTAAAACCGGGGAGCTGTTTTTT. The full variable domain, in which reference TRBV9 and TRBJ2-2 provide the parts outside the CDR3, is DSGVTQTPKHLITATGQRVTLRCSPRSGDLSVYWYQQSLDQGLQFLIQYYNGEERAKGNILERFSAQQFPDLHSELNLSSLELGDSALYFCASSVAPVKTGELFFGEGSRLTVL.

The CDR3 nucleotides read TGCGCCAGCAGCTCCGAGAACAGGGCAGGAGCCTACGAGCAGTACTTC. Amino acids: CASSSENRAGAYEQYF. The chain recombines TRBV5-1 with TRBJ2-7, with D possibly TRBD1 on 6 matching bases. Trimming stripped 3 bases from V and 2 bases from J, with 18 bases between. The CDR3 has 16 residues. The V gene's germline CDR1 is SGHRS and CDR2 YFSETQ.

This clone occurred once. CDR3 loop: CASSLSGRVDYGYTF. The CDR3 DNA reads TGTGCCAGCAGCTTAAGTGGCAGGGTGGACTATGGCTACACCTTC. V is TRBV7-3 and J is TRBJ1-2; TRBD1 might be the D (5 bases). V was shortened by 1 base and J by 3 bases, with 12 bases between the two germline ends. Per the germline V gene, CDR1 is SGHTA and CDR2 is FQGTGA. The CDR3 length is 15 residues.

The chain links TRBV3-1 (or the pseudogene TRBV3-2) to TRBJ1-4; possible D gene TRBD1, 5 bases. The CDR3 totals 15 residues. V was cut by 4 bases and J by 5 bases, with 14 bases left in between. Germline assignment: CDR1 LGHDT and CDR2 YNNKEL (reference sequence). The CDR3, as DNA: TGTGCCAGCAGCCTGGCGACCCCAGGGAATGAAAAACTGTTTTTT. It is translated as CASSLATPGNEKLFF.

The V gene is TRBV5-1, the J gene TRBJ2-3; weak D call: TRBD1 (5 bases). CDR1 is SGHRS and CDR2 is YFSETQ in the germline V gene. V was pared by 4 bases and J by 4 bases, with 16 bases between. CDR3 size: 15 residues. The CDR3 DNA reads TGCGCCAGCAGCCCTCGGCAGGGCCCCCCAGATACGCAGTATTTT. This translates into CASSPRQGPPDTQYF.

V is TRBV18 and J is TRBJ2-3; possible D gene TRBD2, 5 bases. CDR1 KGHSH and CDR2 LQKENI come from the germline V gene. The CDR3 contains 17 residues. Trimming removed 1 base at V and 0 bases at J, with 14 bases between. The CDR3 spells CASSPLGVSASTDTQYF. DNA for the CDR3: TGTGCCAGCTCACCACTGGGAGTTAGCGCAAGCACAGATACGCAGTATTTT. Using reference TRBV18 and TRBJ2-3 for the parts outside the CDR3, the full variable domain is NAGVMQNPRHLVRRRGQEARLRCSPMKGHSHVYWYRQLPEEGLKFMVYLQKENIIDESGMPKERFSAEFPKEGPSILRIQQVVRGDSAAYFCASSPLGVSASTDTQYFGPGTRLTVL.

In its sample, this clone was seen once. The chain is built from TRBV19 and TRBJ1-5; 10 bases line up with TRBD1. V shed 2 bases and J 5 bases; nucleotides not matched to a gene: 6. This CDR3 has 16 residues. Germline CDR1 is LNHDA and CDR2 is SQIVND (reference sequence). The CDR3 region is CASSIRGTGDYQPQHF. The CDR3 bases are TGTGCCAGTAGTATAAGGGGGACAGGGGACTATCAGCCCCAGCATTTT.

In DNA form, the CDR3 reads TGTGCCAGCAGCTCGAACCGACAGGGGTCTGGCTACACCTTC. Encoded protein: CASSSNRQGSGYTF. The chain joins TRBV7-3 to TRBJ1-2; TRBD1 matches 8 bases. V gave up 4 bases and J gave up 7 bases; unmatched junction bases: 8. The germline V gene encodes CDR1 SGHTA and CDR2 FQGTGA. This CDR3 has 14 amino acids. Full variable domain (rest looked up from reference TRBV7-3 and TRBJ1-2): GAGVSQTPSNKVTEKGKYVELRCDPISGHTALYWYRQSLGQGPEFLIYFQGTGAADDSGLPNDRFFAVRPEGSVSTLKIQRTERGDSAVYLCASSSNRQGSGYTFGSGTRLTVV.

The chain is built from TRBV9 and TRBJ1-2, with D possibly being TRBD1 (5 bases). The CDR3 is 16 residues long. Trimming removed 0 bases from V and 2 bases from J, with 14 bases in between. CDR1 and CDR2 (germline): SGDLS, YYNGEE. The CDR3 sequence is CASSVEARGLNYGYTF. The CDR3 DNA reads TGTGCCAGCAGCGTAGAAGCTAGGGGATTGAACTATGGCTACACCTTC.

The chain is built from TRBV5-5 and TRBJ1-1, with 8 bases matching TRBD1. Trimming took 6 bases from V and 3 from J; bases not matched to a gene: 7. Germline V gene data show CDR1 as SGHKS and CDR2 as YYEKEE (reference sequence). The CDR3 loop spans 14 amino acids. The CDR3: CASTPQGGYTEAFF. The CDR3 region has the DNA TGTGCCAGCACCCCACAGGGGGGGTACACTGAAGCTTTCTTT. Using reference TRBV5-5 and TRBJ1-1 for the parts outside the CDR3, the full variable domain is DAGVTQSPTHLIKTRGQQVTLRCSPISGHKSVSWYQQVLGQGPQFIFQYYEKEERGRGNFPDRFSARQFPNYSSELNVNALLLGDSALYLCASTPQGGYTEAFFGQGTRLTVV.

This rearrangement joins TRBV6-4 to TRBJ2-3; 7 positions match TRBD1. This CDR3 contains 15 residues. V dropped 0 bases and J dropped 3; count of bases not matched to a gene: 3. From germline, CDR1 is MRHNA and CDR2 SNTAGT. CDR3: CASSDSRGQTDTQYF. CDR3 sequence (DNA): TGTGCCAGCAGTGACTCGAGGGGGCAAACAGATACGCAGTATTTT.

The chain couples TRBV4-1 to TRBJ1-2, with a tentative D call TRBD1 (6 bases). The CDR3 has 12 amino acids. With 2 bases removed from V and 12 bases from J, the gap between germline ends came to 13 bases. Germline CDR1 reads MGHRA; CDR2 reads YSYEKL. The CDR3 DNA follows: TGCGCCAGCAGCCAATCGGGACATGCCAACACCTTC. Translating it yields CASSQSGHANTF.

The chain has TRBV7-2 and TRBJ2-5; 10 nucleotides line up with TRBD2. The CDR3 consists of 14 residues. Germline CDR1 reads SGHTA; CDR2 reads FQGNSA. V shed 5 bases and J 1 base; nucleotides not matched to a gene: 1. Here the CDR3 reads CASSRTSGQETQYF. In DNA form, the CDR3 reads TGTGCCAGCAGCCGGACTAGCGGCCAAGAGACCCAGTACTTC.